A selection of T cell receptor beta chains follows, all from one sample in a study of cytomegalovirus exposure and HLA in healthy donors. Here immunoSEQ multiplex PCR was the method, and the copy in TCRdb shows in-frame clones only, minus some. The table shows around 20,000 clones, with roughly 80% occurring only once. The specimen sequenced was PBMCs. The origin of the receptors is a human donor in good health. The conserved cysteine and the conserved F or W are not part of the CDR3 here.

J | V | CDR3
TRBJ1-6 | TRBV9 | ASSVGSTNSPLH
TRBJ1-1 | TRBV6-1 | ASISGVSMNTEAF
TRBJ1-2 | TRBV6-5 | ASSYGRGGDYGYT
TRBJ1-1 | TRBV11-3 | ASSPGWGAEAF
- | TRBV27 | ASSFTGTAYEQY
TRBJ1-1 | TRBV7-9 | ASSQGGTEAF
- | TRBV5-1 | ASTPAGPNTYEQY
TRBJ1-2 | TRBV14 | ASSSGLRYGYT
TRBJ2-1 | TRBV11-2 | ASSSPQGFGQF
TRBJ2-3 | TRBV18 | ASSPRQSTDTQY
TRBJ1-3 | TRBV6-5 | AVHPGGASGNTIY
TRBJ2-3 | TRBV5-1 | ASSLGGRGGRTDTQY
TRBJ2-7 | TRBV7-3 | ASSLTGSGGSEQY
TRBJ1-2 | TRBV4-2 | ASSQGVAAVLWHT
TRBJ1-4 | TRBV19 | ASSIGTGRSRKLF
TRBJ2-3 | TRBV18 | ASTTRRGREYPDTQY
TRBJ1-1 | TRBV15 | ATSRQTGGLTEAF
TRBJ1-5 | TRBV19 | ASIKGQGQPQH
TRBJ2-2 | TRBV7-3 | ASSLSPVARGSGELF
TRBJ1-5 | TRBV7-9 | ASSLSGEGRPQH
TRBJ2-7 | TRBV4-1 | ASSPYPTSGAFYEQY
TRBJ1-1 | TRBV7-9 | AGSPLGGGRTEAF
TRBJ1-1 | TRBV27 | ASAIRVGTEAF